A single sample gave rise to the 23 T cell receptor beta chains below, sequenced in a study of shared clonotypes between healthy human individuals. Method: immunoSEQ multiplex PCR; TCRdb's copy keeps in-frame clones and lacks some. The table records about 530,000 clones, approximately 95% of them present only once. The sample comprised naive CD4+ T cells sorted from blood. Subset denoted: CD45RA+ positively selected. The receptors derive from a woman aged 25 to 39 in good health.

The chain couples TRBV6-5 to TRBJ2-7, with D tentatively TRBD1 (5 bases). The V end lost 2 bases, the J end lost 1 base, and 9 bases lay between the germline ends. The CDR3 extends over 14 amino acids. Germline assignment: CDR1 MNHEY and CDR2 SVGAGI. CDR3 nucleotide sequence: TGTGCCAGCAGTTACCGGACACTTTCCTACGAGCAGTACTTC. Translation gives CASSYRTLSYEQYF.

V usage is TRBV7-8 and J usage is TRBJ1-1, with TRBD1 matching over 12 bases. V shed 1 base and J 4 bases; nucleotides not matched to a gene: 7. This CDR3 has 17 amino acids. CDR1 is SGHVS and CDR2 is FQNEAQ in the germline V gene. The CDR3 region is CASSLDARDRGRTEAFF. CDR3 DNA sequence: TGTGCCAGCAGCTTAGATGCCCGGGACAGGGGGCGCACTGAAGCTTTCTTT.

V usage is TRBV7-9 and J usage is TRBJ2-1; 8 bases line up with TRBD1. Germline loops: CDR1 SEHNR, CDR2 FQNEAQ (reference sequence). V lost 5 bases to trimming and J lost 14 bases; unmatched junction nucleotides: 8. There are 12 residues in the CDR3. This CDR3 reads CASSRGEDREFF. DNA of the CDR3: TGTGCCAGCAGCCGGGGCGAGGACAGGGAGTTCTTC.

As concerns this clone: In the same sample, other DNA sequences code for this CDR3. The CDR3 region has the DNA TGCAGTGCTACCAGCAATCAGCCCCAGCATTTT. Residues: CSATSNQPQHF. This chain joins TRBV20-1 and TRBJ1-5; the D is unclear. Looked up from germline, CDR1 is DFQATT and CDR2 is SNEGSKA (reference sequence). The CDR3 is made up of 11 amino acids. With 4 bases removed from V and 1 base from J, the gap between germline ends came to 2 bases.

The rearrangement joins TRBV18 to TRBJ2-1; the D gene is possibly TRBD1 (5 bases). CDR1 is KGHSH, CDR2 LQKENI, per germline. Trimming took off 3 bases at V and 0 bases at J, with 15 bases between the two ends. The CDR3 loop spans 17 amino acids. DNA of the CDR3: TGTGCCAGCTCACCGGATCCTCAGGGCTTCTCCTACAATGAGCAGTTCTTC. Amino acids: CASSPDPQGFSYNEQFF.

This sequence joins TRBV29-1 and TRBJ2-4, with D perhaps assigned TRBD1 or TRBD2 (6 bases each). The CDR3 spans 14 residues. Per the germline V gene, CDR1 is SQVTM and CDR2 is ANQGSEA. The V end lost 4 bases, the J end lost 4 bases, and 14 bases lay between the germline ends. The CDR3 region has the DNA TGCAGCGTTGGGCACGGAGGGGGGAAAAACATTCAGTACTTC. Translating gives CSVGHGGGKNIQYF. Full variable domain (rest looked up from reference TRBV29-1 and TRBJ2-4): SAVISQKPSRDICQRGTSLTIQCQVDSQVTMMFWYRQQPGQSLTLIATANQGSEATYESGFVIDKFPISRPNLTFSTLTVSNMSPEDSSIYLCSVGHGGGKNIQYFGAGTRLSVL.

The CDR3 DNA is TGTGCCAGCAGTATACGAGGACAGGGGGCGAACTACGAGCAGTACTTC. This gives the protein CASSIRGQGANYEQYF. V usage is TRBV27 and J usage is TRBJ2-7, with 11 bases identical to TRBD1. The CDR3 sequence is 16 residues long. Germline V gene data show CDR1 as MNHEY and CDR2 as SMNVEV (reference sequence). Trimming cost V 5 bases and J 3 bases; bases outside gene matches: 9.

This clone was detected only a few times. V is TRBV5-1 and J is TRBJ2-7, with D perhaps TRBD1 (6 bases). Germline CDR1 SGHRS, CDR2 YFSETQ. The CDR3 runs to 14 residues. With 2 bases removed from V and 7 bases from J, the gap between germline ends came to 16 bases. The CDR3 DNA reads TGCGCCAGCAGCTTTGAACAGGGCTGGGGGGAGCAGTACTTC. Translating gives CASSFEQGWGEQYF.

This chain links TRBV4-1 with TRBJ1-2; TRBD1 aligns across 10 bases. Unmatched junction bases numbered 1, after V lost 4 bases and J lost 2 bases. The germline V gene encodes CDR1 MGHRA and CDR2 YSYEKL. The CDR3 has 14 residues. CDR3 bases: TGCGCCAGCAGCCGGGGACAGGGGAACTATGGCTACACCTTC. This codes for CASSRGQGNYGYTF.

The gene calls are TRBV5-1 and TRBJ2-2; a weak D match, TRBD2 (5 bases). Germline-derived CDR1 and CDR2 are SGHRS and YFSETQ. V lost 0 bases and J 4 bases, leaving 10 bases between the germline ends. The CDR3 covers 15 residues. CDR3 coding DNA: TGCGCCAGCAGCTTGGATACGGGGAGCACCGGGGAGCTGTTTTTT. It yields the protein CASSLDTGSTGELFF.

The chain couples TRBV28 to TRBJ2-6; D unclear. The CDR3 consists of 14 residues. The V end lost 2 bases, the J end lost 3 bases, and 5 bases lay between the germline ends. CDR1 MDHEN and CDR2 SYDVKM come from the germline V gene. The CDR3 DNA sequence: TGTGCCAGCAGTTTACCGGATGGGGCCAACGTCCTGACTTTC. It encodes CASSLPDGANVLTF. Based on the CDR3 plus reference TRBV28 and TRBJ2-6, the full variable domain is DVKVTQSSRYLVKRTGEKVFLECVQDMDHENMFWYRQDPGLGLRLIYFSYDVKMKEKGDIPEGYSVSREKKERFSLILESASTNQTSMYLCASSLPDGANVLTFGAGSRLTVL.

The chain joins TRBV6-5 to TRBJ2-3; TRBD1 might be the D (5 bases). Trimming cost V 8 bases and J 2 bases, with 17 bases left between them. The CDR3 loop spans 15 amino acids. CDR1 is MNHEY, CDR2 SVGAGI, per germline. The CDR3 region has the DNA TGTGCCAGCTCCATAGAAAGGGGCTACACAGATACGCAGTATTTT. This translates into CASSIERGYTDTQYF.

This clone has a single count. J is TRBJ1-2 and V is TRBV4-2; 8 nucleotides agree with TRBD1. Looked up from germline, CDR1 is LGHNA and CDR2 is YNFKEQ. CDR3 length equals 15 residues. V lost 2 bases, J lost 7 bases, and 9 bases stayed unmatched. The CDR3 region has the DNA TGTGCCAGCAGCCAACCCCCGACAGGGGTACGTGGCTACACCTTC. Protein: CASSQPPTGVRGYTF.

Written as DNA, the CDR3 is TGTGCCAGCAGGACTGACAGGGGAAGAGAGACCCAGTACTTC. Its protein is CASRTDRGRETQYF. The genes are TRBV2 and TRBJ2-5; TRBD1 aligns across 8 bases. This CDR3 comprises 14 residues. Germline V lookup: CDR1 SNHLY, CDR2 FYNNEI. The trim removed 6 bases at V and 4 bases at J, leaving 7 bases unmatched.

The V and J genes are TRBV29-1 and TRBJ2-1; TRBD2 matches at 9 bases. This CDR3 contains 13 residues. Germline V CDR1 and CDR2: SQVTM, ANQGSEA. V shed 3 bases, J shed 4 bases, and the junction held 1 base outside the gene matches. The CDR3 is CSVDSGGYNEQFF. The CDR3 DNA is TGCAGCGTTGATAGCGGGGGATACAATGAGCAGTTCTTC.

J is TRBJ2-3 and V is TRBV11-2; D is uncertain. Trimming took off 2 bases at V and 1 base at J, with 13 bases between the two ends. Germline V gene sequence: CDR1 SGHAT, CDR2 FQNNGV. The CDR3 is 16 residues long. CDR3 coding DNA: TGTGCCAGCAGCTTAAGGAGAAAGCTGGGCACAGATACGCAGTATTTT. This encodes CASSLRRKLGTDTQYF.

This clone has a single count. The J gene is TRBJ1-2, the V gene TRBV6-5; D not certain. The CDR3 is 14 amino acids. CDR1 and CDR2 (germline): MNHEY, SVGAGI. Trimming cost V 6 bases and J 0 bases, with 11 bases left between them. CDR3 coding DNA: TGTGCCAGCAGCCCCGACACAGCTAACTATGGCTACACCTTC. Translation gives CASSPDTANYGYTF.

The V and J genes are TRBV18 and TRBJ2-2, with D tentatively TRBD2 (5 bases). With 3 bases removed from V and 2 bases from J, the gap between germline ends came to 19 bases. The germline V gene has CDR1 KGHSH and CDR2 LQKENI. CDR3 length: 18 residues. The CDR3 DNA sequence: TGTGCCAGCTCACCCATGGACCGCGGACTCGGAAACACCGGGGAGCTGTTTTTT. Translated, it gives CASSPMDRGLGNTGELFF.

CDR3 DNA sequence: TGCAGCGTCGAAAGGGGGAATGGGCAGCCCCAGCATTTT. It yields the protein CSVERGNGQPQHF. The chain carries TRBV29-1 and TRBJ1-5; D possibly corresponds to TRBD1 (6 bases). Germline CDR1 reads SQVTM; CDR2 reads ANQGSEA. The CDR3 is 13 residues long. V was cut by 6 bases and J by 7 bases, with 16 bases left in between.

This chain joins TRBV5-8 and TRBJ2-7; TRBD2 agrees at 7 bases. Germline-derived CDR1 and CDR2 are SGHTS and YDEGEE. V shed 4 bases and J 3 bases; nucleotides not matched to a gene: 7. The length of the CDR3 is 14 residues. CDR3 amino acids: CASSRGGLHYEQYF. The CDR3, as DNA: TGTGCCAGCAGCAGGGGAGGGCTCCACTACGAGCAGTACTTC.

V gene TRBV28 combines with J gene TRBJ2-7, with a tentative D call TRBD2 (6 bases). This CDR3 region has 14 residues. Trimming pared 7 bases from V and 0 bases from J, leaving 13 bases between. Germline CDR1 MDHEN, CDR2 SYDVKM. Here the CDR3 DNA reads TGTGCCAGCACCCCCGGGGGAAGCTCCTACGAGCAGTACTTC. This codes for CASTPGGSSYEQYF.

The chain employs TRBV7-9 and TRBJ1-3; D gene uncertain. Per germline, CDR1 SEHNR and CDR2 FQNEAQ (reference sequence). Trimming pared 1 base from V and 0 bases from J, leaving 16 bases between. The CDR3 spans 18 residues. CDR3 coding DNA: TGTGCCAGCAGCTTAGTTTCTGCTTTTCGGAGCTCTGGAAACACCATATATTTT. This gives the protein CASSLVSAFRSSGNTIYF.

V is TRBV20-1 and J is TRBJ2-3; D gene uncertain. The germline V gene has CDR1 DFQATT and CDR2 SNEGSKA (reference sequence). V lost 7 bases and J lost 2, with 7 bases in between. This CDR3 spans 11 amino acids. The CDR3 spells CSGINTDTQYF. CDR3 DNA sequence: TGCAGTGGAATCAACACAGATACGCAGTATTTT.